Listed below are T cell receptor beta chains from one sample, sequenced in a study of T cell clones after liver transplantation. Sequenced by immunoSEQ multiplex PCR; TCRdb stores in-frame clones only, minus some. The sample lists fewer than 80,000 clones, 80% to 90% occurring once. The starting material was CD4+ T cells from blood, obtained around 50 months after liver transplant. The receptors stem from a human patient who received a liver transplant. The T cells may come from the graft donor. The CDR3 runs from the conserved cysteine through the conserved F or W. D genes are given only for firm matches. Clone size is given for some rows only: seen once, a few or many times, or a class if the clone is expanded.

J gene: TRBJ1-4; clone size: NA; V gene: TRBV5-6; D gene: NA; CDR3 protein: CASSVPGRGNEKLFF; CDR3 DNA: TGTGCCAGCAGCGTACCGGGACGGGGTAATGAAAAACTGTTTTTT
J gene: TRBJ1-4; clone size: NA; V gene: TRBV6-1; D gene: NA; CDR3 protein: CASSNRMPNEKLFF; CDR3 DNA: TGTGCCAGCAGCAACAGGATGCCTAATGAAAAACTGTTTTTT
J gene: TRBJ2-1; clone size: NA; V gene: TRBV29-1; D gene: TRBD2; CDR3 protein: CSVVAGGSYNEQFF; CDR3 DNA: TGCAGCGTCGTAGCGGGAGGTTCCTACAATGAGCAGTTCTTC
J gene: TRBJ1-2; clone size: many; V gene: TRBV7-2; D gene: TRBD1; CDR3 protein: CASSFDRESYGYTF; CDR3 DNA: TGTGCCAGCAGCTTCGACAGGGAGAGCTATGGCTACACCTTC
J gene: TRBJ2-3; clone size: NA; V gene: TRBV4-1; D gene: NA; CDR3 protein: CASSQDRGTFGTDTQYF; CDR3 DNA: TGCGCCAGCAGCCAAGACCGCGGGACTTTTGGCACAGATACGCAGTATTTT
J gene: TRBJ2-5; clone size: NA; V gene: TRBV18; D gene: TRBD2; CDR3 protein: CASSTGLQETQYF; CDR3 DNA: TGTGCCAGCTCGACGGGACTACAAGAGACCCAGTACTTC
J gene: TRBJ1-3; clone size: NA; V gene: TRBV11-2; D gene: NA; CDR3 protein: CASTKGRDSGNTIYF; CDR3 DNA: TGTGCCAGCACCAAGGGTAGGGACTCTGGAAACACCATATATTTT
J gene: TRBJ1-2; clone size: NA; V gene: TRBV9; D gene: NA; CDR3 protein: CASSVGRGIDGYTF; CDR3 DNA: TGTGCCAGCAGCGTAGGTCGGGGGATAGATGGCTACACCTTC
J gene: TRBJ1-1; clone size: NA; V gene: TRBV5-1; D gene: NA; CDR3 protein: CASSFSIGRNTEAFF; CDR3 DNA: TGCGCCAGCAGCTTCTCTATTGGGCGGAACACTGAAGCTTTCTTT
J gene: TRBJ1-4; clone size: NA; V gene: TRBV5-8; D gene: TRBD1; CDR3 protein: CASSFRQGGEKLFF; CDR3 DNA: TGTGCCAGCAGCTTCAGACAGGGAGGGGAAAAACTGTTTTTT